The T cell receptor (beta chain) under discussion was sequenced for a study of shared clonotypes between healthy human individuals. Produced via immunoSEQ multiplex PCR; TCRdb's table is partial and in-frame only. The sample has about 2 million clones, about 95% seen once. V lost 6 bases, J lost 6 bases, and 15 bases lay in between. The CDR3 is 14 amino acids. The V gene's germline CDR1 is LGHNT and CDR2 FRNRAP. Naivety among CD8 cells was defined by CD45RO negativity and positive CCR7 selection, thereby excluding terminally differentiated effector memory CD45RA+ cells. This clone has more than one count but fewer than ten.

The source material was naive CD8+ T cells sorted from blood. The chain has TRBV12-5 and TRBJ1-5; D unclear. The TCR originated in a man between 18 and 35 years old in good health. Written as DNA, the CDR3 is TGTGCTAGTGGCATTGTATCCGGGTTTCAGCCCCAGCATTTT. Protein sequence: CASGIVSGFQPQHF.